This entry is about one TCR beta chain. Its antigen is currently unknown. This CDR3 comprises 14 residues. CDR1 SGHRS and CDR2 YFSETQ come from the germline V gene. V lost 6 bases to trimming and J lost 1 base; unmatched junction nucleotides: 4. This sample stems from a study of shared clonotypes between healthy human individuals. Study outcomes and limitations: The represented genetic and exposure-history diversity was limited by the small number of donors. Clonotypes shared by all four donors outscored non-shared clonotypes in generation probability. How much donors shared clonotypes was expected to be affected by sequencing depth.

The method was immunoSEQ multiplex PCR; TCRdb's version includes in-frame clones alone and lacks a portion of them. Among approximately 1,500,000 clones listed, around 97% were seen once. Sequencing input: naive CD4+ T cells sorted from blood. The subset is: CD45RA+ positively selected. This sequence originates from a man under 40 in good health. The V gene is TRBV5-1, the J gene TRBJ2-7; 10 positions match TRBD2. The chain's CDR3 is CASTLLAGSYEQYF. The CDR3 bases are TGCGCCAGCACCTTACTAGCGGGATCCTACGAGCAGTACTTC.